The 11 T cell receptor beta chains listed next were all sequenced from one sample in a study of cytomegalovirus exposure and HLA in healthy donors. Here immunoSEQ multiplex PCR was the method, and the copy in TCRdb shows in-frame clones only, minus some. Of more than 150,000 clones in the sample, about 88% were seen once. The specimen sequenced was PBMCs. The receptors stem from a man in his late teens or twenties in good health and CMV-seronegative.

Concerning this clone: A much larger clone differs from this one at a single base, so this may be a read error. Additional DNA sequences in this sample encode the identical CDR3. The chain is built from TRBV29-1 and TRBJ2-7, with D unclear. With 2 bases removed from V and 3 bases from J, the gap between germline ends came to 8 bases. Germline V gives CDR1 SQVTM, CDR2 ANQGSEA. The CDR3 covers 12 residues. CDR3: CSVELQDYEQYF. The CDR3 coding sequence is TGCAGCGTTGAATTGCAGGACTACGAGCAGTACTTC.

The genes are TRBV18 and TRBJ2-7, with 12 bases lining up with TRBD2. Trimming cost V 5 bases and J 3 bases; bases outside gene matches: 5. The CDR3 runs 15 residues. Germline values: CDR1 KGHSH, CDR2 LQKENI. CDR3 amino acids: CASSTLAGGDYEQYF. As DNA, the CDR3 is TGTGCCAGCTCAACTCTAGCGGGGGGGGACTACGAGCAGTACTTC.

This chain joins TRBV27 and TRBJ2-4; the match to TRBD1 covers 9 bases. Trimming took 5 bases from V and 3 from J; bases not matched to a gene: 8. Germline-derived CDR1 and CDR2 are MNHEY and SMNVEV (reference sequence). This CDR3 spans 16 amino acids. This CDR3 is CASSDYRGLYKNIQYF. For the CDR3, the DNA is TGTGCCAGCAGTGATTACAGGGGGCTGTACAAAAACATTCAGTACTTC.

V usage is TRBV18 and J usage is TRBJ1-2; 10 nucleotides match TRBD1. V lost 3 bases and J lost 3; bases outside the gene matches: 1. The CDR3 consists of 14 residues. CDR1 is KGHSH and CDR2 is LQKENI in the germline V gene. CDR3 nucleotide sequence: TGTGCCAGCTCACCCGGACAGGGGGACTATGGCTACACCTTC. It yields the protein CASSPGQGDYGYTF.

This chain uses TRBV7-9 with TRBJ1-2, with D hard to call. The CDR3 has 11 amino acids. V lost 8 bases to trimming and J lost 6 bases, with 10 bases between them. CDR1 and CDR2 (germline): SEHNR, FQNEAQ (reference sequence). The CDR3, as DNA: TGTGCCAGCTCTAAGCAAGATGGCTACACCTTC. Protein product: CASSKQDGYTF.

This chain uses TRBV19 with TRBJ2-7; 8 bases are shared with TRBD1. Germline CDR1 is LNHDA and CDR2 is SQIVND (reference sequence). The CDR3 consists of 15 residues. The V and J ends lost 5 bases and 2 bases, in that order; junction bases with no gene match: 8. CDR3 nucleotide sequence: TGTGCCAGTAGTGTCTCGACAGGGGTTCCCTACGAGCAGTACTTC. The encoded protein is CASSVSTGVPYEQYF.

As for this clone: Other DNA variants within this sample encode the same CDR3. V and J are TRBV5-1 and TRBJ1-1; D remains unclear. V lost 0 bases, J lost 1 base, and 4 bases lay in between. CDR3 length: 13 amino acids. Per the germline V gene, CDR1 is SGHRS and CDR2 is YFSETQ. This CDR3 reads CASSLGRNTEAFF. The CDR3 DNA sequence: TGCGCCAGCAGCTTGGGCAGGAACACTGAAGCTTTCTTT. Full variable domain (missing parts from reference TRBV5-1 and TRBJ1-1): KAGVTQTPRYLIKTRGQQVTLSCSPISGHRSVSWYQQTPGQGLQFLFEYFSETQRNKGNFPGRFSGRQFSNSRSEMNVSTLELGDSALYLCASSLGRNTEAFFGQGTRLTVV.

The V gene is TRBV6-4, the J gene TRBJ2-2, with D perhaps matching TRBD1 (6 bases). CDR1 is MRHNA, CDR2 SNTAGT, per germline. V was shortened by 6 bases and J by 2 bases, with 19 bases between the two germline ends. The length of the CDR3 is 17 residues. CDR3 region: CASRDSVPGQNTGELFF. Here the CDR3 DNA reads TGTGCCAGCAGGGATTCGGTCCCGGGACAAAACACCGGGGAGCTGTTTTTT.

The CDR3 reads CASTRTGGSYNSPLHF. Here the CDR3 DNA reads TGTGCCAGCACCCGGACAGGGGGCTCCTATAATTCACCCCTCCACTTT. The V and J genes are TRBV27 and TRBJ1-6; 10 nucleotides line up with TRBD1. J gave up 0 bases and V 7 bases, and 3 bases lay outside the gene matches. This CDR3 has 16 residues. CDR1 is MNHEY and CDR2 is SMNVEV in the germline V gene (reference sequence).

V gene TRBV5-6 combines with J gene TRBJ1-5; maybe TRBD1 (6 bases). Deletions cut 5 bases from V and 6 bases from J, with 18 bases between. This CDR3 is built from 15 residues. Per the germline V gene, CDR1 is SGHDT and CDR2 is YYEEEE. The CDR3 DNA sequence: TGTGCCAGCAGAATGAGGGGGGGGCCGGGTCAGCCCCAGCATTTT. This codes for CASRMRGGPGQPQHF.

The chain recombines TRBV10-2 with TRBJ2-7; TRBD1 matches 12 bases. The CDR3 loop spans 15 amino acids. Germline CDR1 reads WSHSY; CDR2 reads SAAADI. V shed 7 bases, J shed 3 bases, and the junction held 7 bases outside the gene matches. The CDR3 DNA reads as TGCGCCAGCACACCGGGACAGGGGGCAATCTACGAGCAGTACGTC. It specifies CASTPGQGAIYEQYV.